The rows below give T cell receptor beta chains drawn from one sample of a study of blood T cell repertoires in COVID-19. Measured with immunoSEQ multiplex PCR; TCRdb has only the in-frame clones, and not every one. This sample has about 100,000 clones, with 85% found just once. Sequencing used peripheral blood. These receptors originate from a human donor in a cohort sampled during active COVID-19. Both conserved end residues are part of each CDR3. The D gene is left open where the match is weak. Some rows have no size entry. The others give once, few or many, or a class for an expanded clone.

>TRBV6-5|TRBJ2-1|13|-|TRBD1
CASSNDRGGEQFF
TGTGCCAGCAGTAACGACAGGGGTGGGGAGCAGTTCTTC
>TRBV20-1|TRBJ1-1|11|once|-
CSARKGDVAFF
TGCAGTGCTAGAAAGGGGGATGTAGCTTTCTTT
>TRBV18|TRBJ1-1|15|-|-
CASSPLAQGSTEAFF
TGTGCCAGCTCACCCTTGGCTCAGGGGAGTACTGAAGCTTTCTTT
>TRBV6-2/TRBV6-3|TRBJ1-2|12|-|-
CASSFTGLGYTF
TGTGCCAGCAGCTTCACAGGGTTGGGCTACACCTTC
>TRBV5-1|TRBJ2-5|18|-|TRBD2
CASSLGVVSGGTQETQYF
TGCGCCAGCAGCTTGGGAGTCGTTAGCGGGGGCACTCAAGAGACCCAGTACTTC
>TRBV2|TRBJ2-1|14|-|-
CASSDRGSYNEQFF
TGTGCCAGCAGTGACCGGGGCTCCTACAATGAGCAGTTCTTC
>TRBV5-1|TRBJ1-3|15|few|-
CASSLASNSGNTIYF
TGCGCCAGCAGCTTGGCGAGCAACTCTGGAAACACCATATATTTT
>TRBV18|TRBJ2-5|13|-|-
CASSKVSDETQYF
TGTGCCAGCTCAAAAGTTAGCGACGAGACCCAGTACTTC
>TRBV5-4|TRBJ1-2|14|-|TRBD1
CASSLSTGGNGYTF
TGTGCCAGCAGCTTGTCGACAGGGGGGAATGGCTACACCTTC
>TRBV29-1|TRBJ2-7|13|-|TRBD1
CSVERDRGNEQYF
TGCAGCGTTGAACGGGACAGGGGGAACGAGCAGTACTTC
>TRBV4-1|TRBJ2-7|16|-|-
CASSHPSVASSYEQYF
TGCGCCAGCAGCCACCCGTCGGTAGCTAGCTCCTACGAGCAGTACTTC
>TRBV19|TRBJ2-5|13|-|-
CASSIGGKETQYF
TGTGCCAGTAGTATCGGGGGAAAAGAGACCCAGTACTTC
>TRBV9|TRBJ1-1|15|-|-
CASSSTSPGRTEAFF
TGTGCCAGCAGCTCTACCTCGCCAGGGCGGACTGAAGCTTTCTTT
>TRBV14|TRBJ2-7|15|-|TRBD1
CASSQATGGLYEQYF
TGTGCCAGCAGCCAAGCCACAGGGGGCTTATACGAGCAGTACTTC
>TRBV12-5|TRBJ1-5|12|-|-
CASGLAQGPKHF
TGTGCTAGTGGTTTAGCGCAGGGGCCCAAGCATTTT
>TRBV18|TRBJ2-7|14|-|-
CASSPPVGGNEQYF
TGTGCCAGCTCACCACCTGTAGGGGGTAACGAGCAGTACTTC
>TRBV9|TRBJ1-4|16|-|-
CASSVGAGYTNEKLFF
TGTGCCAGCAGCGTAGGTGCAGGGTATACTAATGAAAAACTGTTTTTT
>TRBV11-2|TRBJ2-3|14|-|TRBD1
CASGRGRDTDTQYF
TGTGCCAGCGGCAGGGGGCGCGACACAGATACGCAGTATTTT
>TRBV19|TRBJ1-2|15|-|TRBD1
CASSILGGGNYGYTF
TGTGCCAGTAGTATACTAGGGGGCGGGAACTATGGCTACACCTTC
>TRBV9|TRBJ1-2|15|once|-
CASSVEVGGVYGYTF
TGTGCCAGCAGCGTAGAGGTAGGGGGGGTCTATGGCTACACCTTC
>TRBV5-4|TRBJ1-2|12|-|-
CASSEGERGYTF
TGTGCCAGCAGCGAAGGAGAAAGAGGCTACACCTTC
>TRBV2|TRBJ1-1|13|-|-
CASSDGSRGGAFF
TGTGCCAGCAGTGATGGGTCGAGGGGAGGAGCTTTCTTT
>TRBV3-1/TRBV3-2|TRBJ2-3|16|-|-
CASSPPGGPRTDTQYF
TGTGCCAGCAGCCCTCCAGGGGGGCCGAGGACAGATACGCAGTATTTT